Listed here is a single T cell receptor beta chain. The target of this receptor is not known. Nothing much larger sits one base from this clone, and base qualities are not available. Libraries were built with multiplex PCR. The instrument given in TCRdb is Illumina HiSeq 4000. CDR3 regions were amplified by Arm-PCR with iRepertoire HTBI primers to construct TCR beta libraries. PCR products were gel purified before sequencing. As for the authors' bioinformatics: A total of around 66 TRBV and some 15 TRBJ segments were identified across samples and were used for gene usage analysis of CDR3 amino acid clonotypes. COPE and FqMerger were used to merge filtered high-quality paired reads into contigs. BLAST was used to align contigs to IMGT TRBV, TRBD and TRBJ reference genes, with CDR3 defined following IMGT. Any clonotype with a frequency above 0.1% was counted as a highly expanded clone. Shannon entropy was used to measure repertoire diversity, and the Gini coefficient was used to measure V-J evenness. Clonotypes shared by more than one individual were considered public. TCRdb cleaned the public reads at Q25 with fastp, built clones with MiXCR and kept in-frame beta chains. When rows share a CDR3 protein, they turn into one entry using the most common DNA and genes. The V and J calls reflect TCRdb's pipeline rather than the authors' work. This sample lists roughly 500,000 distinct CDR3 sequences; around 13% were detected once. The leading ten clones occupy roughly 8.9% of the sample.

The time point label on this specimen signifies: newly diagnosed GD, antithyroid drugs for less than 3 months. For both TCR sequencing and RNA sequencing, RNA was extracted from PBMCs using TRIzol. Graves' disease was diagnosed according to American Thyroid Association guidelines. Patients for the study were recruited at an endocrinology department in Xi'an, China. From each patient, around 9.3 milliliters of peripheral blood was collected into an EDTA anticoagulant tube. Ficoll Paque Plus density gradient separation was used to isolate PBMCs, and no further T cell sorting was done. An Agilent 2100 Bioanalyzer and agarose gel were used to assess RNA quality, and a NanoDrop 2000 was used to measure RNA concentration. This sample is part of a study of regulatory T cells in long-lasting Graves disease (dated by TCRdb to the early 2020s). With regard to the full study: Newly diagnosed Graves' disease patients had taken antithyroid drugs for less than 3 months. Patients with persistent Graves' disease were compared with patients with newly diagnosed Graves' disease using TCR sequencing and RNA sequencing of peripheral blood. The study was conducted in China and was registered as a clinical trial. A total of roughly 35 samples were covered by TCR sequencing, comprising around 13 persistent and some 20 newly diagnosed Graves' disease patients. The paper as a whole reports these results and caveats: Preferential use of TRBV28, TRBJ1-2 and TRBJ2-5 was observed in persistent disease, whereas TRBV20-1 and TRBJ2-1 were favored in newly diagnosed disease. A larger number of public clonotypes was shared among persistent patients (more than 2,500) than among newly diagnosed patients (approximately 930). The authors acknowledged the small sample size as a limitation that may reduce accuracy. Only the TCR beta chain was sequenced and analyzed. Only peripheral blood was studied, because thyroid tissue, the primary lesion, was inaccessible. Compared with newly diagnosed patients, patients with persistent Graves' disease had lower TCR Shannon entropy and fewer highly expanded clones, which suggests clonal expansion.

V is pared back by 1 base and J by 0 bases, with 13 bases lying between the germline termini. The CDR3 goes from the cysteine to the phenylalanine over 16 residues. The kept DNA is CDR3 alone, 48 bases in frame from the first base. Per the germline V gene (reference sequence), LNHNV is the CDR1 and YYDKDF is the CDR2. These records were also assigned to another study, of T cells in Graves' hyperthyroidism and ophthalmopathy. That second publication adds: Stable Graves' hyperthyroidism was defined as the absence of progression to ophthalmopathy over 18 months of follow-up. Hyperthyroidism patients were aged 18 to 65 years and newly diagnosed, with disease duration of less than 2 months. Exclusion was applied to patients with uncontrolled infections, other autoimmune diseases, pregnancy or lactation. Clinical symptoms, serum thyroxine and TRAb, thyroid ultrasound, and orbital computed tomography formed the basis for the diagnoses. The first round of RT-PCR for the TCR CDR3 was performed with the HTBI primer set and the Qiagen OneStep RT-PCR kit. Blood samples also contained most of the expanded thyroid clonotypes (frequency above 0.001), which suggests that blood repertoires may reflect thyroid immune responses. In cross-validation, a model built on a 13 V-J signature told ophthalmopathy apart from stable hyperthyroidism with 87.88% sensitivity and about 81% specificity, and in testing the same model reached 80%/75%. In validation, the model predicted progression to ophthalmopathy with about 71% sensitivity and approximately 74% specificity, a median of approximately 6.5 months before onset. TCR V-J signatures able to tell the groups apart were searched for in a discovery cohort of approximately 95 patients, of whom over 40 had Graves' ophthalmopathy and about 60 had stable Graves' hyperthyroidism. Whether ophthalmopathy could be predicted prospectively was tested in an independent validation cohort made up of approximately 19 hyperthyroidism patients plus 17 patients who later progressed to ophthalmopathy. The 100 or so discovery patients were divided at random into training and test sets in a 7:3 ratio. In addition, the study compared T-cell repertoires in thyroid tissue and in blood from over 5 Graves' hyperthyroidism patients. After blood sampling, hyperthyroidism patients were treated with methimazole at a starting dose of 30 mg daily, and ophthalmopathy patients were treated with high-dose intravenous methylprednisolone. Libraries were constructed in a second round of multiplex PCR, after which size selection and purification were carried out. Libraries were sequenced paired-end with 100 bp reads on an Illumina HiSeq2000. SOAPnuke was used to process the raw data, with reads discarded if the reads contained adapters or uncalled bases, had a mean Phred below 15, or lacked an exact constant-primer or identifier match. High-quality paired reads were merged with COPE v1.2.5, and unique nucleotide sequences were defined as clonotypes. Clonotypes were aligned to IMGT TRBV, TRBD and TRBJ reference segments using MiTCR v1.1. The analysis was restricted to V-J combinations with a frequency above 0.0001, which together covered 99.2% of the repertoires. The TCS score was defined as the ratio of F50 (clonal expansion) to E x V (chaos), calculated using BLOSUM62-based TCRdist between CDR3 peptides within each V-J. Welch's t-statistics and random forest reduced fewer than 550 V-J features to some 14, which were used in a naive Bayes classifier (R e1071). Sample size was not statistically predetermined, and blinding of investigators to group allocation was not performed. TCR Vbeta CDR3 sequencing of approximately 140 peripheral blood samples (approximately 44 ophthalmopathy, some 75 hyperthyroidism and some 17 progressor patients) is reported in the paper.

Recombination linked TRBV15 to TRBJ2-7, with the D gene uncertain. The clonotype originates from a woman in her twenties or thirties with Graves disease. Donor details come from another sample of the same person, matched by shared clones. Sequencing used peripheral blood mononuclear cells (PBMCs), obtained at new diagnosis, from a patient treated with antithyroid drugs. The CDR3 here reads CATSRVYVAPSYEQYF. The nucleotide sequence reads TGTGCCACCAGCAGAGTATACGTGGCCCCCTCCTACGAGCAGTACTTC.